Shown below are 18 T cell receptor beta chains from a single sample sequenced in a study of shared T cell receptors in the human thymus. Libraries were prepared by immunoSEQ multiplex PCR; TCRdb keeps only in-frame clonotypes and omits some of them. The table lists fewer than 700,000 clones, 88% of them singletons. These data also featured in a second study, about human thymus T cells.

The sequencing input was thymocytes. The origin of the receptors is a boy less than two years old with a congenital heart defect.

This chain's CDR3 is CASSETSQDTQYF. CDR3 DNA sequence: TGTGCCAGTAGTGAGACTAGCCAGGATACGCAGTATTTT. This chain uses TRBV19 with TRBJ2-3; 7 bases fit TRBD2. V was pared by 5 bases and J by 6 bases, with 5 bases of the junction left unmatched. Germline V gives CDR1 LNHDA, CDR2 SQIVND (reference sequence). The length of the CDR3 is 13 residues. The complete variable domain, with remaining parts taken from reference TRBV19 and TRBJ2-3, reads DGGITQSPKYLFRKEGQNVTLSCEQNLNHDAMYWYRQDPGQGLRLIYYSQIVNDFQKGDIAEGYSVSREKKESFPLTVTSAQKNPTAFYLCASSETSQDTQYFGPGTRLTVL.

The CDR3 loop is CASITRTTGTSGRQDGELFF. The CDR3 nucleotides read TGTGCCAGCATCACCCGGACAACCGGGACTAGCGGGAGGCAGGACGGGGAGCTGTTTTTT. The chain has TRBV28 and TRBJ2-2; TRBD2 agrees at 15 bases. V lost 7 bases and J lost 7; bases outside the gene matches: 19. The CDR3 has 20 amino acids. The V gene's germline CDR1 is MDHEN and CDR2 SYDVKM.

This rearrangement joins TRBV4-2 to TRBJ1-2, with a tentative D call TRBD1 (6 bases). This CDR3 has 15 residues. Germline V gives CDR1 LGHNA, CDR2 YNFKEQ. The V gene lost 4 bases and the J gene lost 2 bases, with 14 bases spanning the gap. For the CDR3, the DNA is TGTGCCAGCAGCCGGGGGGGGCGGGGAAACTATGGCTACACCTTC. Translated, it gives CASSRGGRGNYGYTF.

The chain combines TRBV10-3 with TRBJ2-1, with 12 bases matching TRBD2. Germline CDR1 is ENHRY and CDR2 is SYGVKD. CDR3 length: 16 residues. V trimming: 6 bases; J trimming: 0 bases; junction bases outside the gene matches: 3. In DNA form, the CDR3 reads TGTGCCATCAGAAAACTAGCGGGAGGCTCCTACAATGAGCAGTTCTTC. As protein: CAIRKLAGGSYNEQFF.

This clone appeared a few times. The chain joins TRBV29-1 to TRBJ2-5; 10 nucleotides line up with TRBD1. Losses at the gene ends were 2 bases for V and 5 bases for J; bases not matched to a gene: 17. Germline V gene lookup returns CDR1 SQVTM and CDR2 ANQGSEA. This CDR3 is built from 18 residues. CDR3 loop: CSVEIRDRGYADVETQYF. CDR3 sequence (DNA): TGCAGCGTTGAAATTAGGGACAGGGGATATGCGGATGTTGAGACCCAGTACTTC.

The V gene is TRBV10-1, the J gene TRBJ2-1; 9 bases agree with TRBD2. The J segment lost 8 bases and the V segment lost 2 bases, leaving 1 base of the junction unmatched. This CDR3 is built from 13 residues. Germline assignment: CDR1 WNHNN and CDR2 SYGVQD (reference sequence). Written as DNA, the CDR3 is TGCGCCAGCAGTGAGGGGACTAGCCATGAGCAGTTCTTC. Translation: CASSEGTSHEQFF.

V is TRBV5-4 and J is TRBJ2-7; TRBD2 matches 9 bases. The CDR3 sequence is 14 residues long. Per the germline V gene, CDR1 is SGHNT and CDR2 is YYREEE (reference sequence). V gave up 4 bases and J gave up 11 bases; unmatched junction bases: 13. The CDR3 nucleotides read TGTGCCAGCAGCCCGCGGGAGGGGGCGGATCGGGAGTACTTC. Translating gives CASSPREGADREYF.

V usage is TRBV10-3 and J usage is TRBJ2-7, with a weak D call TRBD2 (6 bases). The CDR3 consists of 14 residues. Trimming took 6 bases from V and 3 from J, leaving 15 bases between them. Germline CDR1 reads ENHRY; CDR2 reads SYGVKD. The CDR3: CAIREGGSDYEQYF. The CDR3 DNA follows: TGTGCCATCAGGGAGGGCGGGTCCGACTACGAGCAGTACTTC.

The CDR3 reads CASSQRGLAGGSYEQYF. CDR3 DNA: TGCGCCAGCAGCCAACGGGGACTAGCGGGAGGGTCCTACGAGCAGTACTTC. The chain joins TRBV4-3 to TRBJ2-7; 16 positions agree with TRBD2. Germline assignment: CDR1 LGHNA and CDR2 YSLEER. V lost 2 bases to trimming and J lost 1 base; unmatched junction nucleotides: 2. The length of the CDR3 is 17 residues.

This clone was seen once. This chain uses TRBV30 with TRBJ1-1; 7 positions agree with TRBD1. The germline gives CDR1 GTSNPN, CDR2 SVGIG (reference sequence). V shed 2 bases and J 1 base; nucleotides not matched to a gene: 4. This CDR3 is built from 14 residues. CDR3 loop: CAWSPGQANTEAFF. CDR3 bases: TGTGCCTGGAGTCCCGGACAGGCGAACACTGAAGCTTTCTTT.

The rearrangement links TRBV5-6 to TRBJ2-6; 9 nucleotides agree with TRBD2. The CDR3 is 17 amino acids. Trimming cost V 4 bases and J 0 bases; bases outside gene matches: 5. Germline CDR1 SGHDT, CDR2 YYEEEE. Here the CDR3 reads CASSLGTSSSGANVLTF. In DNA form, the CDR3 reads TGTGCCAGCAGCCTCGGGACTAGCAGCTCTGGGGCCAACGTCCTGACTTTC.

The CDR3 here is CASSLDSRYGYTF. Written as DNA, the CDR3 is TGTGCCAGCAGCTTGGACAGCCGCTATGGCTACACCTTC. The chain employs TRBV5-6 and TRBJ1-2; D ambiguous. CDR3 length equals 13 residues. CDR1 and CDR2 from the germline V gene are SGHDT and YYEEEE. The ends were cut back, 0 bases at V and 4 bases at J, with 7 bases in the middle.

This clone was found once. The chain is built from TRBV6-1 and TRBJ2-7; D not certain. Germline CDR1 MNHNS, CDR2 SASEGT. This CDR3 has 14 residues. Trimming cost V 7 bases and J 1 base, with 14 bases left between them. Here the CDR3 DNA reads TGTGCCAGCACCCGGCCAGCGCCATCCTACGAGCAGTACTTC. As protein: CASTRPAPSYEQYF.

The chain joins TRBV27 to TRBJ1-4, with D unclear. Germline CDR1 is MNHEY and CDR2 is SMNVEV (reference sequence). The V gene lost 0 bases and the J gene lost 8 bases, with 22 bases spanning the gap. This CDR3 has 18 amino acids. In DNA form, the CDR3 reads TGTGCCAGCAGTTTATCGATTGTGCCAGGATCTCGGGAGGAAAAACTGTTTTTT. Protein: CASSLSIVPGSREEKLFF.

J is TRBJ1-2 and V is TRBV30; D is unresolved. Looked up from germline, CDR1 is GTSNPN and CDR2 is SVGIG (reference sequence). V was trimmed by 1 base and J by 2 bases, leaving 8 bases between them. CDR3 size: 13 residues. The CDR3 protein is CAWSGLTNYGYTF. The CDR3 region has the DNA TGTGCCTGGAGTGGGCTGACAAACTATGGCTACACCTTC.

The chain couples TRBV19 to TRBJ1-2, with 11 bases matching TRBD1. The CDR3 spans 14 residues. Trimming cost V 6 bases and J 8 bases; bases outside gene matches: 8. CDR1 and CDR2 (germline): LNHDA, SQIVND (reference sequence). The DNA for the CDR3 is TGTGCCAGTAGGGACAGGGGGCCCTTCGGAGGCTACACCTTC. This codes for CASRDRGPFGGYTF.

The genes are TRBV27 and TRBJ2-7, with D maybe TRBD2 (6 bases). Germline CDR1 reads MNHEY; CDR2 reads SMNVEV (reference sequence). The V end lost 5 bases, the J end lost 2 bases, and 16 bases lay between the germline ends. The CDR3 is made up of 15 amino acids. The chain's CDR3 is CASSETGLSPYEQYF. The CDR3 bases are TGTGCCAGCAGTGAAACGGGACTGAGTCCCTACGAGCAGTACTTC.

In DNA form, the CDR3 reads TGTGCCAGCACCCCCCGGGCCCCCCGCGGGAGGGGCTACGAGCAGTACTTC. Translated, it gives CASTPRAPRGRGYEQYF. The V and J genes are TRBV12-1 and TRBJ2-7; the table's TRBD2 call for D was not verified on the DNA. TRBV12-1 is reported as a pseudogene. The CDR3 runs to 17 residues.